Each of the 10 T cell receptor beta chains below was sequenced from the same sample in a study of early T cells in non-severe SARS-CoV-2 infection. MiXCR was run by TCRdb on the 5' RACE reads, yielding one entry per CDR3 protein. The sample lists about 83,000 distinct CDR3 sequences; over 11% were seen once. Sequences were obtained from whole blood. These receptors all come from an adult who was a healthcare worker with PCR-confirmed SARS-CoV-2 infection or an uninfected control (not recorded which).

This clonotype was found a few times. The V call is TRBV21-1, the J call TRBJ2-7; the D segment call TRBD1 is taken from the table without a DNA check. TRBV21-1 is classified as a pseudogene. The CDR3 consists of 16 residues. This chain's CDR3 is CASSKGDVPSSYEQYF. The CDR3 DNA is TGTGCCAGCAGCAAGGGGGACGTTCCGAGCTCCTACGAGCAGTACTTC.

This clonotype came up a few times. The chain combines TRBV2 with TRBJ1-2, with D maybe TRBD1 (5 bases). V lost 4 bases to trimming and J lost 1 base, with 13 bases between them. The CDR3 runs 15 residues. CDR1 and CDR2 from the germline V gene are SNHLY and FYNNEI. CDR3 amino acids: CASSVRTRDNYGYTF. The CDR3, as DNA: TGTGCCAGCAGTGTAAGGACAAGGGATAACTATGGCTACACCTTC.

In its sample, this clonotype was seen many times. The V and J genes are TRBV29-1 and TRBJ2-5; D uncertain. Trimming removed 3 bases from V and 1 base from J, with 9 bases in between. Germline CDR1 and CDR2: SQVTM and ANQGSEA. This CDR3 comprises 13 residues. The chain's CDR3 is CSVEKRLQETQYF. Written as DNA, the CDR3 is TGCAGCGTTGAGAAACGGCTCCAAGAGACCCAGTACTTC.

This clonotype has a count of ten or more. CDR3 DNA: TGTGCCAGCAGTTACGGCCTAGCGGAAAACATTCAGTACTTC. Residues: CASSYGLAENIQYF. The chain uses TRBV6-2 or TRBV6-3 and TRBJ2-4; 7 positions match TRBD2. This CDR3 contains 14 residues. The V and J ends lost 2 bases and 5 bases, in that order; junction bases with no gene match: 3. Germline values: CDR1 MNHEY, CDR2 SVGEGT.

Ten or more counts support this clonotype. The CDR3 region has the DNA TGTGCCAGCTCACCACCGCTTAGTAAAGGGATCAATGAGCAGTTCTTC. Amino acids: CASSPPLSKGINEQFF. The chain combines TRBV18 with TRBJ2-1; the D is unclear. Trimming stripped 0 bases from V and 6 bases from J, with 15 bases between. CDR1 is KGHSH and CDR2 is LQKENI in the germline V gene. This CDR3 is built from 16 residues.

The rearrangement uses TRBV2 and TRBJ2-1; D remains unclear. V lost 4 bases and J lost 5, with 9 bases in between. Germline V CDR1 and CDR2: SNHLY, FYNNEI. CDR3 length equals 13 residues. As DNA, the CDR3 is TGTGCCAGCAGTGTAGGTCCTCACAATGAGCAGTTCTTC. This codes for CASSVGPHNEQFF.

The chain carries TRBV10-3 and TRBJ2-7; D gene ambiguous. The V and J ends lost 10 bases and 6 bases respectively, with 22 bases between them. Germline V gene lookup returns CDR1 ENHRY and CDR2 SYGVKD. The CDR3 sequence is 14 residues long. The CDR3 sequence: CATRPGTGLSEQYF. The CDR3 coding sequence is TGTGCCACGCGTCCCGGCACGGGTCTGTCCGAGCAGTACTTC.

The rearrangement uses TRBV9 and TRBJ1-1; D perhaps matches TRBD1 (6 bases). The CDR3 spans 15 residues. Germline V gene data show CDR1 as SGDLS and CDR2 as YYNGEE. Trimming shortened V by 2 bases and J by 4 bases, and 15 bases separated the two germline ends. CDR3 sequence reads: CASSVEGTTRTEAFF. The DNA of the CDR3 is TGTGCCAGCAGCGTTGAGGGGACAACCCGCACTGAAGCTTTCTTT.

This clonotype has ten or more counts. V is TRBV20-1 and J is TRBJ1-4; D is ambiguous. V dropped 0 bases and J dropped 0 bases, with 5 bases sitting between them. The germline gives CDR1 DFQATT, CDR2 SNEGSKA (reference sequence). The CDR3 has 14 amino acids. The CDR3 spells CSAREQPTNEKLFF. The DNA for the CDR3 is TGCAGTGCTAGAGAGCAACCAACTAATGAAAAACTGTTTTTT.

This CDR3 reads CASSPPTGLEQYF. CDR3 DNA sequence: TGTGCCAGCAGTCCACCGACAGGGCTCGAGCAGTACTTC. V usage is TRBV27 and J usage is TRBJ2-7; 7 positions agree with TRBD1. V lost 5 bases, J lost 6 bases, and 7 bases stayed unmatched. The CDR3 loop spans 13 amino acids. From germline, CDR1 is MNHEY and CDR2 SMNVEV (reference sequence).